This TCR beta chain was documented in a study of T-cell reconstitution after alpha-beta-depleted transplantation in children. Unique molecular identifiers were built into the TCRbeta library. TCRdb used MiXCR to reprocess the PCR reads, holding one entry per CDR3 protein. The sample comprises some 400,000 distinct CDR3 sequences, around 20% of which are singletons, and approximately 3.8% rests with the top ten. Sequenced here: PBMCs from the stem cell graft donor, sampled from the stem cell graft. The clonotype was recovered from a human donor who donated a stem cell graft to a child with acute myeloid leukemia.

The CDR3 coding sequence is TGCAGTGCTAGAGTTGGTGGGGGCCCCATGCGCTACGAGCAGTACTTC. Translating gives CSARVGGGPMRYEQYF. V is TRBV20-1 and J is TRBJ2-7; D is perhaps TRBD1 (6 bases). Germline CDR1 DFQATT, CDR2 SNEGSKA (reference sequence). Trimming removed 1 base from V and 3 bases from J, with 19 bases in between. The CDR3 runs 16 residues.